These 21 T cell receptor beta chains originate from one sample sequenced in a study of graft-versus-host responses after intestinal transplantation. TCRdb's copy holds only in-frame clones and misses some; the assay was immunoSEQ multiplex PCR. The sample consists of 70,000 to 95,000 clones, over 85% of them appearing once. These receptors are not linked to any known antigen. This specimen was unstimulated CD8+ T cells sorted from spleen or lymph node cells, taken before transplant. The source of these receptors is a human donor who was the organ donor for an intestinal transplant.

The count of this clone is one. This sequence joins TRBV9 and TRBJ1-5, with 8 bases that match TRBD1. This CDR3 region has 15 residues. The trim removed 3 bases at V and 6 bases at J, leaving 8 bases unmatched. Germline CDR1 and CDR2: SGDLS and YYNGEE. The CDR3, as DNA: TGTGCCAGCAGCGCTGGACAGGGCTCCACTCAGCCCCAGCATTTT. It translates to CASSAGQGSTQPQHF.

The chain couples TRBV6-6 to TRBJ2-1, with D hard to call. The CDR3 totals 13 residues. CDR1 and CDR2 (germline): MNHNY, SVGAGI (reference sequence). V lost 3 bases and J lost 6, with 9 bases in between. CDR3 nucleotides: TGTGCCAGCAGTTATAACCCTATCAATGAGCAGTTCTTC. This translates into CASSYNPINEQFF.

The chain carries TRBV30 and TRBJ2-5; 7 bases fit TRBD2. Trimming at V came to 4 bases and at J to 1 base, leaving 12 bases not matched to a gene. Germline CDR1 GTSNPN, CDR2 SVGIG (reference sequence). The CDR3 is 16 amino acids. The CDR3 sequence is CAWTLPGTNSQETQYF. The CDR3 coding sequence is TGTGCCTGGACCCTTCCCGGGACTAACAGCCAAGAGACCCAGTACTTC.

The chain is built from TRBV4-1 and TRBJ1-1; possible D gene TRBD1, 6 bases. CDR3 length equals 15 residues. Germline values: CDR1 MGHRA, CDR2 YSYEKL. Trimming shortened V by 7 bases and J by 1 base, and 16 bases separated the two germline ends. The CDR3 nucleotides are TGCGCCAGCACCCTCGGGGGGCTGTCGAACACTGAAGCTTTCTTT. Its protein product is CASTLGGLSNTEAFF.

J is TRBJ2-1 and V is TRBV7-2, with 9 bases matching TRBD1. This CDR3 has 15 residues. V shed 6 bases, J shed 12 bases, and the junction held 15 bases outside the gene matches. CDR1 is SGHTA, CDR2 FQGNSA, per germline. DNA of the CDR3: TGTGCCAGCAGTCCAATTCCGGGACAGGGATTTTCGCAGTTCTTC. Amino acids: CASSPIPGQGFSQFF.

V and J are TRBV4-2 and TRBJ2-1; 8 nucleotides align to TRBD1. V shed 3 bases, J shed 4 bases, and the junction held 11 bases outside the gene matches. This CDR3 contains 17 residues. CDR1 is LGHNA and CDR2 is YNFKEQ in the germline V gene. The CDR3 region has the DNA TGTGCCAGCAGCCAGGAAGACAGGGGACAACGGTACAATGAGCAGTTCTTC. Translation: CASSQEDRGQRYNEQFF.

The rearrangement links TRBV7-9 to TRBJ1-1; D not certain. There are 14 residues in the CDR3. V was cut by 1 base and J by 1 base, with 7 bases left in between. Per germline, CDR1 SEHNR and CDR2 FQNEAQ (reference sequence). CDR3 region: CASSLDTQNTEAFF. The CDR3 nucleotides read TGTGCCAGCAGCTTAGACACCCAGAACACTGAAGCTTTCTTT.

The chain has TRBV6-5 and TRBJ1-1, with D possibly TRBD1 on 5 matching bases. Germline V gives CDR1 MNHEY, CDR2 SVGAGI. The CDR3 sequence is 13 residues long. Trimming cost V 10 bases and J 6 bases, with 18 bases left between them. CDR3 sequence: CATLWGVPPEAFF. CDR3 nucleotide sequence: TGTGCCACCCTATGGGGGGTTCCCCCTGAAGCTTTCTTT.

V and J are TRBV9 and TRBJ2-2, with TRBD2 identical over 9 bases. V trimming: 5 bases; J trimming: 2 bases; junction bases outside the gene matches: 4. The CDR3 covers 15 residues. Germline loops: CDR1 SGDLS, CDR2 YYNGEE. CDR3 in amino acids: CASREAGGNTGELFF. CDR3 nucleotide sequence: TGTGCCAGCAGAGAAGCGGGGGGAAACACCGGGGAGCTGTTTTTT.

The genes are TRBV20-1 and TRBJ2-1, with no clear D. Trimming left V 4 bases short and J 13 bases short, with 14 bases between. This CDR3 spans 11 amino acids. CDR1 is DFQATT, CDR2 SNEGSKA, per germline (reference sequence). The CDR3 bases are TGCAGTGCTACCATCGGCCTAGAACAGTTCTTC. Translated, it gives CSATIGLEQFF.

With regard to this clone: The same CDR3 is also encoded by other DNA sequences in this sample. V gene TRBV27 combines with J gene TRBJ2-7; D might be TRBD2 (6 bases). V was clipped by 3 bases and J by 2 bases, with 8 bases between them. The CDR3 has 13 amino acids. CDR1 and CDR2 (germline): MNHEY, SMNVEV (reference sequence). The CDR3 nucleotides are TGTGCCAGCAGTTTGGGGGGTACCTACGAGCAGTACTTC. Its protein product is CASSLGGTYEQYF.

The chain links TRBV11-2 to TRBJ2-4, with no clear D. Trimming left V 8 bases short and J 7 bases short, with 12 bases between. CDR1 is SGHAT, CDR2 FQNNGV, per germline. There are 12 residues in the CDR3. CDR3 DNA sequence: TGTGCCAGCTCGGGTCTCGAGAACATTCAGTACTTC. Protein sequence: CASSGLENIQYF.

The sample holds a few counts of this clone. The chain joins TRBV5-6 to TRBJ1-1; 7 bases align to TRBD1. This CDR3 contains 14 residues. From germline, CDR1 is SGHDT and CDR2 YYEEEE. Trimming removed 4 bases from V and 6 bases from J; junction bases left unmatched: 9. The CDR3 coding sequence is TGTGCCAGCAGCCCTGACAGGGAAGACGCTGAAGCTTTCTTT. Its protein product is CASSPDREDAEAFF.

As DNA, the CDR3 is TGTGCCAGCAGCTTGGTTCTAGGGGGGGAGACCTACAATGAGCAGTTCTTC. Its translation: CASSLVLGGETYNEQFF. The V call is TRBV5-6, the J call TRBJ2-1; tentatively, D is TRBD2 (7 bases). This CDR3 contains 17 residues. The V end lost 0 bases, the J end lost 2 bases, and 15 bases lay between the germline ends. Per germline, CDR1 SGHDT and CDR2 YYEEEE. The variable domain in full, completed from reference TRBV5-6 and TRBJ2-1, reads DAGVTQSPTHLIKTRGQQVTLRCSPKSGHDTVSWYQQALGQGPQFIFQYYEEEERQRGNFPDRFSGHQFPNYSSELNVNALLLGDSALYLCASSLVLGGETYNEQFFGPGTRLTVL.

The J gene is TRBJ1-2, the V gene TRBV10-3, with 12 bases fitting TRBD1. Trimming removed 1 base from V and 6 bases from J; junction bases left unmatched: 21. The CDR3 sequence is 21 residues long. Germline CDR1 is ENHRY and CDR2 is SYGVKD. CDR3 nucleotides: TGTGCCATCAGTGAGTGGTGGGGGACAGGGGGCACGTTTGGGTTATCGGATGGCTACACCTTC. Its translation: CAISEWWGTGGTFGLSDGYTF.

This chain connects TRBV5-1 to TRBJ1-2; D call uncertain. Germline values: CDR1 SGHRS, CDR2 YFSETQ. The CDR3 spans 13 residues. Trimming cost V 0 bases and J 7 bases, with 10 bases left between them. The CDR3 loop reads CASSLDAVRGYTF. DNA for the CDR3: TGCGCCAGCAGCTTGGATGCCGTGCGTGGCTACACCTTC. Complete variable domain (other parts from reference TRBV5-1 and TRBJ1-2): KAGVTQTPRYLIKTRGQQVTLSCSPISGHRSVSWYQQTPGQGLQFLFEYFSETQRNKGNFPGRFSGRQFSNSRSEMNVSTLELGDSALYLCASSLDAVRGYTFGSGTRLTVV.

This rearrangement joins TRBV10-3 to TRBJ2-1; TRBD1 agrees at 7 bases. Trimming took 8 bases from V and 6 from J; bases not matched to a gene: 19. Germline V gives CDR1 ENHRY, CDR2 SYGVKD. The CDR3 is 17 residues long. This CDR3 reads CAISLRTGKYGLNEQFF. CDR3 DNA: TGTGCCATCTCCTTACGGACAGGAAAGTATGGGCTCAATGAGCAGTTCTTC.

The rearrangement links TRBV7-3 to TRBJ2-1, with D unclear. CDR3 length: 16 residues. Trimming shortened V by 2 bases and J by 0 bases, and 11 bases separated the two germline ends. Germline V lookup: CDR1 SGHTA, CDR2 FQGTGA. The CDR3 reads CASSLQSSSSYNEQFF. The DNA for the CDR3 is TGTGCCAGCAGCTTACAGTCCTCCAGCTCCTACAATGAGCAGTTCTTC.

The J gene is TRBJ2-1, the V gene TRBV5-4, with TRBD1 identical over 10 bases. V shed 0 bases and J 3 bases; nucleotides not matched to a gene: 6. This CDR3 comprises 17 residues. Germline CDR1 and CDR2: SGHNT and YYREEE (reference sequence). CDR3 bases: TGTGCCAGCAGCTTGGGGGGGACAGGGGACAACTACAATGAGCAGTTCTTC. Encoded protein: CASSLGGTGDNYNEQFF.

The CDR3 DNA sequence: TGTGCCAGCAGTTTCGGACAGGGGGCAGCCTACAATGAGCAGTTCTTC. It specifies CASSFGQGAAYNEQFF. V usage is TRBV27 and J usage is TRBJ2-1, with 11 bases fitting TRBD1. Germline trimming cut 3 bases from V and 2 bases from J; bases unmatched to any gene: 3. The CDR3 runs 16 residues. In germline, CDR1 is MNHEY, CDR2 SMNVEV (reference sequence).

The V call is TRBV7-3, the J call TRBJ1-5; maybe TRBD1 (6 bases). The CDR3 is made up of 16 amino acids. Trimming removed 5 bases at V and 7 bases at J, with 21 bases between. Germline V CDR1 and CDR2: SGHTA, FQGTGA. The CDR3 is CASSKDLRGAGQPQHF. DNA for the CDR3: TGTGCCAGCAGCAAGGACCTACGGGGGGCTGGGCAGCCCCAGCATTTT.